The rows below give T cell receptor beta chains drawn from one sample of a study of CD8+ T cells in alopecia areata. Profiling relied on immunoSEQ multiplex PCR, and the TCRdb table lists in-frame clones only, not all of them. The table records about 140,000 clones, about 88% of them present only once. The specimen comprised CD8+ T cells sorted from blood, sampled at week 4, from a patient treated with tofacitinib. Receptors were obtained from a human donor with alopecia areata. Each CDR3 is given with its conserved first and last residue. A D gene is named only where the DNA matches it firmly. Size is omitted from some rows. Given values are once, few, many or a class for expanded clones.

v_gene,j_gene,abundance,d_gene,CDR3nt,CDR3aa
TRBV4-2,TRBJ2-3,NA,NA,TGTGCCAGCAGCCAAGCGGCTTTCAGCACAGATACGCAGTATTTT,CASSQAAFSTDTQYF
TRBV7-2,TRBJ2-3,NA,NA,TGTGCCAGCAGCTTAAAGCCGTCAGATACGCAGTATTTT,CASSLKPSDTQYF
TRBV11-2,TRBJ2-6,NA,NA,TGTGCCAGTTACGGTCCAGGCCGATATGACTCTGGGGCCAACGTCCTGACTTTC,CASYGPGRYDSGANVLTF
TRBV29-1,TRBJ2-7,NA,NA,TGCAGCGTTGTAACTAGTCCCCCCTACGAGCAGTACTTC,CSVVTSPPYEQYF
TRBV29-1,TRBJ1-5,NA,TRBD1,TGCAGCCCCGGGACAGGGGAGGGTCAGCCCCAGCATTTT,CSPGTGEGQPQHF
TRBV27,TRBJ1-1,NA,NA,TGTGCCAGCAGCGGGGGGCTGGGGAACACTGAAGCTTTCTTT,CASSGGLGNTEAFF
TRBV30,TRBJ1-1,NA,NA,TGTGCCTGGACCAGGGGAACCACTGAAGCTTTCTTT,CAWTRGTTEAFF
TRBV5-1,TRBJ1-5,NA,NA,TGCGCCAGCAGCTTGACCGAGGATCAGCCCCAGCATTTT,CASSLTEDQPQHF
TRBV4-1,TRBJ2-1,NA,NA,TGCGCCAGCAGTCTCGGGGGGCGTGAGCAGTTCTTC,CASSLGGREQFF
TRBV7-9,TRBJ2-1,NA,TRBD2,TGTGCCAGCAGCTCTAAGGGACTAGCGGCCTACAATGAGCAGTTCTTC,CASSSKGLAAYNEQFF
TRBV29-1,TRBJ2-3,NA,NA,TGCAGCGTTGTAACTGGCACAGATACGCAGTATTTT,CSVVTGTDTQYF
TRBV7-9,TRBJ2-1,NA,TRBD2,TGTGCCAGCAGTTTAGCGGGCCAGTACAATGAAGAGCAGTTCTTC,CASSLAGQYNEEQFF
TRBV5-1,TRBJ2-7,NA,NA,TGCGCCAGCAGCCCGGGCGGGCAGAGCTACGAGCAGTACTTC,CASSPGGQSYEQYF
TRBV29-1,TRBJ2-3,once,TRBD1,TGCAGCGTTTGGACAGGGGGCCCCACAGATACGCAGTATTTT,CSVWTGGPTDTQYF
TRBV30,TRBJ1-2,NA,NA,TGTGCCTGGAGTGTACTCGGACAGAATTCACTCATGCAACCGGGCTACACCTTC,CAWSVLGQNSLMQPGYTF
TRBV19,TRBJ1-1,NA,NA,TGTGCCAGCGGTGGGGGGAACACTGAAGCTTTCTTT,CASGGGNTEAFF
TRBV7-2,TRBJ2-3,few,NA,TGTGCCAGCAGCCATGGAGATACAGGGACAGATACGCAGTATTTT,CASSHGDTGTDTQYF
TRBV30,TRBJ2-3,few,NA,TGTGCCTGGAGTTTTGGGGGGCGGGCAGATACGCAGTATTTT,CAWSFGGRADTQYF
TRBV27,TRBJ2-1,NA,NA,TGTGCCAGCAGTTTTGCGGGGCACACACACAATGAGCAGTTCTTC,CASSFAGHTHNEQFF
TRBV9,TRBJ1-2,NA,NA,TGTGCCAGCAGCCCAGACACGGTCGAGTTC,CASSPDTVEF
TRBV2,TRBJ2-7,NA,NA,TGTGCCAGCAACCTAGTGGGGGGGACAACCTACGAGCAGTACTTC,CASNLVGGTTYEQYF
TRBV30,TRBJ2-1,NA,NA,TGTGCCTGGAGTCCTACTAGTCTAGGTGAGCAGTTCTTC,CAWSPTSLGEQFF
TRBV7-9,TRBJ1-2,NA,TRBD1,TGTGCCAGCAGCCAAACTGACAGGGCCTCCTACTATGGCTACACCTTC,CASSQTDRASYYGYTF
TRBV27,TRBJ1-1,NA,NA,TGTGCCAGCAGCAACTTCGCCAGGAACACTGAAGCTTTCTTT,CASSNFARNTEAFF
TRBV6-1,TRBJ2-4,NA,NA,TGTGCCAGCAGTGAATCGGGGCTGCCGCTTGCCAAAAACATTCAGTACTTC,CASSESGLPLAKNIQYF
TRBV9,TRBJ2-3,NA,TRBD2,TGTGCCAGCAGCGCCAACGGAGTGGCGGGAGTGACAGATACGCAGTATTTT,CASSANGVAGVTDTQYF
TRBV5-5,TRBJ2-2,few,NA,TGTGCCAGCAGCCCGGCGCCGAGCCGCAACACCGGGGAGCTGTTTTTT,CASSPAPSRNTGELFF
TRBV27,TRBJ1-2,few,TRBD1,TGTGCCAGCAGCAGGGACAGCCGCTATGGCTACACCTTC,CASSRDSRYGYTF
TRBV4-1,TRBJ2-1,NA,NA,TGCGCCAGCAGCCAAGATCAGGAGGGGACCTACAATGAGCAGTTCTTC,CASSQDQEGTYNEQFF
TRBV27,TRBJ2-7,NA,TRBD1,TGTGCCAGCAGCAGACAGGGCGAAAACTACGAGCAGTACTTC,CASSRQGENYEQYF
TRBV9,TRBJ2-1,NA,TRBD2,TGTGCCAGCCACCCTGGCGGGGGGGCCAATGGTGAGCAGTTCTTC,CASHPGGGANGEQFF
TRBV29-1,TRBJ2-1,few,NA,TGCAGCGTGAGGGGGGAGAATTACAATGAGCAGTTCTTC,CSVRGENYNEQFF
TRBV6-1,TRBJ1-2,NA,NA,TGTGCCAGCAGTGAAGGCCTATCGGCTAACTATGGCTACACCTTC,CASSEGLSANYGYTF
TRBV30,TRBJ2-7,NA,TRBD2,TGTGCCTGGAGTGGAGTAGCGGGTAACTCCTACGAGCAGTACTTC,CAWSGVAGNSYEQYF
TRBV5-4,TRBJ1-2,NA,NA,TGTGCCAGCGAGACTCCCGGACCGGGAAATGGCTACACCTTC,CASETPGPGNGYTF
TRBV5-1,TRBJ1-1,NA,NA,TGCGCCAGCAGCCCGGGAATGAACACTGAAGCTTTCTTT,CASSPGMNTEAFF
TRBV27,TRBJ2-7,NA,NA,TGTGCCAGCAGTTTGACGAGCTCCTACGAGCAGTACTTC,CASSLTSSYEQYF
TRBV28,TRBJ2-1,NA,NA,TGTGCCAGCAGTTCCCCAGGGCGGGATTATGTCGATGAGCAGTTCTTC,CASSSPGRDYVDEQFF
TRBV5-1,TRBJ1-2,NA,TRBD1,TGCGCCAGCAGCCTATTGACAGGGAACTATGGCTACACCTTC,CASSLLTGNYGYTF